This TCR beta chain was documented in a study of cytomegalovirus exposure and HLA in healthy donors. The CDR3 has 13 residues. The V and J ends lost 0 bases and 2 bases respectively, with 4 bases between them. The V gene's germline CDR1 is SGHVS and CDR2 FNYEAQ. Note on this clone: Its antigen is undetermined. Other DNA sequences within the sample encode an identical CDR3.

PCR was performed using 60 Vbeta and 13 Jbeta primers. The assay was immunoSEQ multiplex PCR, and TCRdb's table has in-frame clones only and misses some. The data contain about 97,000 clones, roughly three quarters of them singletons. Points from the study as a whole: A later analysis showed TCR association rates differing by HLA locus, peaking at DRB1 and lowest at HLA-C. Overall, around 150 TCR beta chains were annotated as cytomegalovirus-associated. For presence/absence analyses, sequencing depth was assumed to be roughly uniform across donors. The HLA-A and HLA-B alleles of most subjects were reportedly predicted accurately from TCR beta sequences.

Sample: PBMCs. The sequence was obtained from a male donor in good health and CMV-seropositive. The rearrangement joins TRBV7-6 to TRBJ2-5, with no clear D. CDR3 coding DNA: TGTGCCAGCAGCTTAGCGAGGCAAGAGACCCAGTACTTC. Translation gives CASSLARQETQYF.